Sequencing of this T cell receptor beta chain was carried out in a study of CD8 T cells in Susac syndrome. Random hexamers were used to reverse transcribe the RNA input (0.5 to 1 ug). Amplification of TCR beta CDR3 by immunoSEQ multiplex PCR spanned 54 Vbeta and 13 Jbeta. MiXCR, applied by TCRdb to the immunoSEQ multiplex PCR reads, yields one record per CDR3 protein. The sample gives some 130,000 distinct CDR3 sequences, about 95% of which show up once; around 0.12% is in the top ten. Negative magnetic isolation gave CD8+ and CD4+ cells; FACS enriched CD8+ TEMRA. CDR3 length: 15 residues. The V gene's germline CDR1 is SGHTA and CDR2 FQGNSA. Trimming took 2 bases from V and 1 from J; bases not matched to a gene: 3.

The genes are TRBV7-2 and TRBJ2-5; TRBD2 matches 8 bases. Sequencing used CD4+ T cells from PBMCs. This clonotype was obtained from a human donor with multiple sclerosis. CDR3 amino acids: CASSLQRGGQETQYF. For the CDR3, the DNA is TGTGCCAGCAGCTTACAACGGGGGGGCCAAGAGACCCAGTACTTC.